Shown below are 26 T cell receptor beta chains from a single sample sequenced in a study of blood T cells in healthy people across ages. Primed by a sample-barcoded 5' primer and a J-beta primer mix, a second PCR proceeded for about 6 to 11 cycles. MiXCR, applied by TCRdb to the 5' RACE reads, yields one record per CDR3 protein. The sample includes some 560,000 distinct CDR3 sequences, about 27% seen only once; the top ten take approximately 3.5%. These data also featured in a second study, about T cells of mothers and their children.

The sample taken for sequencing was blood. The receptors shown here come from a boy younger than 10 in good health.

This clonotype has a count of ten or more. The chain couples TRBV29-1 to TRBJ1-2; D is undetermined. The CDR3 has 14 residues. Germline CDR1 SQVTM, CDR2 ANQGSEA. V lost 4 bases to trimming and J lost 2 bases, with 14 bases between them. The CDR3 sequence: CSVGSRLTNYGYTF. The CDR3 DNA follows: TGCAGCGTTGGCAGCCGACTCACAAACTATGGCTACACCTTC.

The rearrangement uses TRBV20-1 and TRBJ1-1; D unclear. Per the germline V gene, CDR1 is DFQATT and CDR2 is SNEGSKA (reference sequence). V lost 3 bases to trimming and J lost 3 bases, with 11 bases between them. This CDR3 has 13 residues. The CDR3 here is CSASSGRDTEAFF. Here the CDR3 DNA reads TGCAGTGCTAGCAGCGGGCGCGACACTGAAGCTTTCTTT.

Comments on this clonotype: In this CDR3 the conserved last residue, phenylalanine or tryptophan, is missing, so a read error is likely. This chain connects TRBV14 to TRBJ2-5; 7 bases align to TRBD2. V shed 0 bases, J shed 5 bases, and the junction held 12 bases outside the gene matches. Per the germline V gene, CDR1 is SGHDN and CDR2 is FVKESK. This CDR3 has 17 amino acids. The CDR3 reads CASSQDRRTGGWETQYL. The CDR3 region has the DNA TGTGCCAGCAGCCAAGACAGGCGGACGGGAGGTTGGGAGACCCAGTACTTG.

This clonotype was seen only once. This chain uses TRBV3-1 with TRBJ2-3; 12 bases are shared with TRBD2. Germline V gene sequence: CDR1 LGHDT, CDR2 YNNKEL (reference sequence). The CDR3 is 16 amino acids. Trimming cost V 2 bases and J 5 bases; bases outside gene matches: 5. CDR3 nucleotide sequence: TGTGCCAGCAGCCAACTAGCGGGGGGGCTGGGAGATACGCAGTATTTT. Translated: CASSQLAGGLGDTQYF.

V gene TRBV7-9 combines with J gene TRBJ1-4; D gene uncertain. CDR1 and CDR2 from the germline V gene are SEHNR and FQNEAQ (reference sequence). This CDR3 comprises 15 residues. V was trimmed by 3 bases and J by 0 bases, leaving 8 bases between them. CDR3 bases: TGTGCCAGCAGCTTTGGGAGAACAACTAATGAAAAACTGTTTTTT. Its translation: CASSFGRTTNEKLFF.

V is TRBV21-1 and J is TRBJ1-2; TRBD1, the D gene given by the table, was not confirmed from the DNA. TRBV21-1 is annotated as a pseudogene. The CDR3 spans 13 residues. The CDR3 nucleotides are TGTGCGGGGGGACCAGGGATTTGGATTGGCTACACCTTC. Residues: CAGGPGIWIGYTF.

The chain combines TRBV9 with TRBJ2-2; no reliable D call. From germline, CDR1 is SGDLS and CDR2 YYNGEE. This CDR3 has 12 amino acids. The V gene lost 0 bases and the J gene lost 7 bases, with 4 bases spanning the gap. CDR3 in DNA: TGTGCCAGCAGCGTAGGGCACGGGGAGCTGTTTTTT. Protein: CASSVGHGELFF.

The chain combines TRBV30 with TRBJ2-2; 9 nucleotides line up with TRBD2. The CDR3 contains 16 residues. The germline gives CDR1 GTSNPN, CDR2 SVGIG (reference sequence). Trimming took 1 base from V and 0 from J; bases not matched to a gene: 3. The CDR3 spells CAWSDLAGTNTGELFF. The CDR3 DNA follows: TGTGCCTGGAGTGATCTAGCGGGGACGAACACCGGGGAGCTGTTTTTT. The full variable domain, rest sourced from reference TRBV30 and TRBJ2-2, is SQTIHQWPATLVQPVGSPLSLECTVEGTSNPNLYWYRQAAGRGLQLLFYSVGIGQISSEVPQNLSASRPQDRQFILSSKKLLLSDSGFYLCAWSDLAGTNTGELFFGEGSRLTVL.

This clonotype was seen a few times. The genes are TRBV5-5 and TRBJ2-5, with TRBD1 as a possible D gene (6 bases). CDR1 and CDR2 from the germline V gene are SGHKS and YYEKEE (reference sequence). The V end lost 3 bases, the J end lost 3 bases, and 18 bases lay between the germline ends. This CDR3 comprises 16 residues. CDR3 nucleotide sequence: TGTGCCAGCAGCTACTCATCAGGGGTGAGAGAAGAGACCCAGTACTTC. Translation: CASSYSSGVREETQYF.

The V call is TRBV5-1, the J call TRBJ2-5, with 9 nucleotides matching TRBD1. Per the germline V gene, CDR1 is SGHRS and CDR2 is YFSETQ. Unmatched junction bases numbered 5, after V lost 5 bases and J lost 0 bases. CDR3 length: 15 amino acids. The CDR3 reads CASRVTGGDQETQYF. CDR3 sequence (DNA): TGCGCCAGCAGAGTGACAGGGGGTGACCAAGAGACCCAGTACTTC. Filled out from reference TRBV5-1 and TRBJ2-5, the complete variable domain reads KAGVTQTPRYLIKTRGQQVTLSCSPISGHRSVSWYQQTPGQGLQFLFEYFSETQRNKGNFPGRFSGRQFSNSRSEMNVSTLELGDSALYLCASRVTGGDQETQYFGPGTRLLVL.

The chain combines TRBV20-1 with TRBJ2-3; 7 bases match TRBD2. Germline CDR1 reads DFQATT; CDR2 reads SNEGSKA (reference sequence). The J segment lost 0 bases and the V segment lost 0 bases, leaving 6 bases of the junction unmatched. There are 16 residues in the CDR3. In DNA, the CDR3 is TGCAGTGCTAGAGATCCGCTAGCGGAGAGCACAGATACGCAGTATTTT. It encodes CSARDPLAESTDTQYF.

The chain uses TRBV20-1 and TRBJ2-5; 8 bases align to TRBD1. The germline V gene encodes CDR1 DFQATT and CDR2 SNEGSKA (reference sequence). After removal of 3 bases from V and 5 bases from J, the junction contained 5 bases not matched to a gene. The CDR3 totals 13 residues. CDR3 sequence: CSARAQGAETQYF. For the CDR3, the DNA is TGCAGTGCTAGGGCCCAGGGGGCCGAGACCCAGTACTTC.

The chain has TRBV7-9 and TRBJ1-5; weak D call: TRBD1 (5 bases). The CDR3 is 13 residues long. V lost 5 bases to trimming and J lost 4 bases, with 9 bases between them. The germline CDR1 and CDR2 sequences are SEHNR and FQNEAQ (reference sequence). The CDR3 DNA reads TGTGCCAGCAGCAAGACAGAAAATCAGCCCCAGCATTTT. Protein: CASSKTENQPQHF.

V and J are TRBV7-2 and TRBJ2-2; either TRBD1 or TRBD2 may fit D (5 bases each). The V end was cut by 5 bases, the J end by 0 bases, with 13 bases between. CDR3 length: 16 amino acids. Germline CDR1 SGHTA, CDR2 FQGNSA. This CDR3 is CASSPWGTANTGELFF. CDR3 bases: TGTGCCAGCAGCCCCTGGGGGACGGCGAACACCGGGGAGCTGTTTTTT.

The chain is built from TRBV6-5 and TRBJ2-5, with unresolved D. Germline V gene lookup returns CDR1 MNHEY and CDR2 SVGAGI. V was trimmed by 8 bases and J by 4 bases, leaving 11 bases between them. The CDR3 runs 12 residues. Written as DNA, the CDR3 is TGTGCCAGCGGGTGGATGAGAGAGACCCAGTACTTC. Translated, it gives CASGWMRETQYF.

This clonotype was counted a few times. V is TRBV6-5 and J is TRBJ1-2; 7 bases line up with TRBD1. The CDR3 loop spans 14 amino acids. Germline CDR1 is MNHEY and CDR2 is SVGAGI. Trimming at V came to 0 bases and at J to 8 bases, leaving 6 bases not matched to a gene. DNA for the CDR3: TGTGCCAGCAGTTACTCTGCACAGGGGCGGGGCTACACCTTC. Its translation: CASSYSAQGRGYTF.

This clonotype was seen only a few times. The chain uses TRBV12-5 and TRBJ1-2, with 8 bases aligning to TRBD1. Germline CDR1 and CDR2: LGHNT and FRNRAP. The CDR3 contains 15 residues. The V gene end was trimmed by 2 bases and the J gene end by 6 bases; junction bases not matched to a gene: 8. CDR3 bases: TGTGCTAGTGGTTTGCCCCCCACAGGGGGAAATGGCTACACCTTC. Residues: CASGLPPTGGNGYTF.

J is TRBJ1-1 and V is TRBV20-1, with a tentative D call TRBD1 (6 bases). CDR1 is DFQATT and CDR2 is SNEGSKA in the germline V gene (reference sequence). CDR3 length: 12 amino acids. Between the trimmed V and J ends, which lost 7 bases and 3 bases, there was a span of 12 bases. The CDR3, as DNA: TGCAGTGGGGGGGGCGATGACACTGAAGCTTTCTTT. It is translated as CSGGGDDTEAFF.

On this clonotype itself: This likely comes from a read error, as the CDR3 has no conserved phenylalanine or tryptophan at its end. It is unclear where the CDR3 begins or ends on the DNA, so no DNA is shown, and the CDR3 is as TCRdb lists it. The chain is built from TRBV21-1 and TRBJ2-1. TRBV21-1 is annotated as a pseudogene. The CDR3 spans 10 amino acids, including both terminal residues. The CDR3 loop is CASSLFRSDI.

The chain has TRBV7-9 and TRBJ1-4, with unresolved D. The CDR3 runs to 12 residues. The V gene's germline CDR1 is SEHNR and CDR2 FQNEAQ (reference sequence). V shed 6 bases and J shed 8 bases, with 10 bases lying between them. CDR3 residues: CASRPVGEKLFF. The CDR3 DNA follows: TGTGCCAGCAGGCCAGTCGGAGAAAAACTGTTTTTT.

The CDR3 DNA follows: TGTGCCAGCAGCTTAGGAGGGAGGGGTTACAATGAGCAGTTCTTC. Protein sequence: CASSLGGRGYNEQFF. J is TRBJ2-1 and V is TRBV11-2; 7 bases are a match to TRBD2. The CDR3 runs to 15 residues. In germline, CDR1 is SGHAT, CDR2 FQNNGV. The V segment lost 1 base and the J segment 4 bases; nucleotides outside the gene matches: 4.

This clonotype was observed a few times. This chain uses TRBV5-1 with TRBJ1-2, with D maybe TRBD1 (5 bases). Trimming took 5 bases from V and 4 from J, leaving 12 bases between them. The CDR3 has 13 amino acids. CDR1 and CDR2 from the germline V gene are SGHRS and YFSETQ. The CDR3, as DNA: TGCGCCAGCAGGGTCGGACACACCTATGGCTACACCTTC. Its translation is CASRVGHTYGYTF.

The sample holds a few counts of this clonotype. This chain joins TRBV10-1 and TRBJ2-1; no clear D gene. The CDR3 is 17 residues long. The germline CDR1 and CDR2 sequences are WNHNN and SYGVQD (reference sequence). V dropped 4 bases and J dropped 0 bases, with 16 bases sitting between them. Here the CDR3 reads CASSGTHPNPSYNEQFF. In DNA form, the CDR3 reads TGCGCCAGCAGTGGTACTCATCCGAACCCCTCCTACAATGAGCAGTTCTTC.

The chain is built from TRBV4-1 and TRBJ2-3; maybe TRBD2 (6 bases). V was clipped by 3 bases and J by 10 bases, with 11 bases between them. Germline V CDR1 and CDR2: MGHRA, YSYEKL. This CDR3 has 12 amino acids. For the CDR3, the DNA is TGCGCCAGCAGCCAGAGACTAGGTTCGCAGTATTTT. Translation gives CASSQRLGSQYF.

This clonotype showed up just a few times. The CDR3 DNA sequence: TGTGCCAGCAGCTTGCGGTCTAGCGGGAACACAGATACGCAGTATTTT. It encodes CASSLRSSGNTDTQYF. The V and J genes are TRBV5-8 and TRBJ2-3; 9 nucleotides match TRBD2. The CDR3 length is 16 residues. CDR1 and CDR2 from the germline V gene are SGHTS and YDEGEE. With 1 base clipped from V and 2 bases from J, the junction kept 5 bases outside the gene matches.

The CDR3 here is CASGPLGWQRHPYEQYF. The CDR3 DNA sequence: TGTGCCAGCGGCCCCCTGGGATGGCAGCGCCACCCCTACGAGCAGTACTTC. V and J are TRBV12-3 or TRBV12-4 and TRBJ2-7; D gene uncertain. V was cut by 8 bases and J by 2 bases, with 25 bases left in between. This CDR3 has 17 amino acids.